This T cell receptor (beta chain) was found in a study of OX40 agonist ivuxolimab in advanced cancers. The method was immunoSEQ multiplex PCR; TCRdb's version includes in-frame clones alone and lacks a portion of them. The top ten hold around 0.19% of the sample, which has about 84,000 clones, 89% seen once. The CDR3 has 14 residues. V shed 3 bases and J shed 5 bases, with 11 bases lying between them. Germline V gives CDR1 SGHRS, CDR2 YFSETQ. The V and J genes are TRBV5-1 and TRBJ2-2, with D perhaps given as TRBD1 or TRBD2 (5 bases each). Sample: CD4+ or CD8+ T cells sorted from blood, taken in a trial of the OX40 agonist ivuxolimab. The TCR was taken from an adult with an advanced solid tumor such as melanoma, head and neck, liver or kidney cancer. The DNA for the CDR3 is TGCGCCAGCAGCTGGGGACCCAGGACCGGGGAGCTGTTTTTT. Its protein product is CASSWGPRTGELFF.